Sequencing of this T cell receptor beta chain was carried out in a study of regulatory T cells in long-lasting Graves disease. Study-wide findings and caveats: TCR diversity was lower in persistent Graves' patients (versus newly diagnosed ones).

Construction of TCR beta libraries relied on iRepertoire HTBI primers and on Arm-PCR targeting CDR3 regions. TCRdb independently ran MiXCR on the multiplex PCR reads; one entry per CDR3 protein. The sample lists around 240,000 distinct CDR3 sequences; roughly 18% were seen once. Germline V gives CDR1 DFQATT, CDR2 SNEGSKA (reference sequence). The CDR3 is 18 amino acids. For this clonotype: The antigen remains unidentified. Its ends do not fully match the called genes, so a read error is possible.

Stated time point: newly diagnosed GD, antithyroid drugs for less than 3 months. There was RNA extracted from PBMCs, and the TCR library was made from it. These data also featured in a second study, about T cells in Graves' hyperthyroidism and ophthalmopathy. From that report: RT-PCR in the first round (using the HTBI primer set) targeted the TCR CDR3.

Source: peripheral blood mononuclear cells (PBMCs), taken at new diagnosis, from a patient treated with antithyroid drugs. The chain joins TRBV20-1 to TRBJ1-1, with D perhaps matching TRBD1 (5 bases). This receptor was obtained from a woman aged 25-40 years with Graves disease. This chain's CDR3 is CSARDSYFNGAMNTEVFF. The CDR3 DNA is TGCAGTGCTAGGGATTCCTATTTTAACGGGGCGATGAACACTGAAGTTTTCTTT.